Given below is one T cell receptor beta chain in context. Its matching antigen is unknown. These data belong to a study of T cells in Graves' hyperthyroidism and ophthalmopathy. The study's findings and limits: Before onset, ophthalmopathy was predicted by the model a median approximately 6.5 months earlier. Blood also held most thyroid clonotypes expanded beyond 0.001.

RNA transcripts served as the template for amplifying TCR beta CDR3 regions. With the HTBI primer set, the TCR CDR3 went through a first round of RT-PCR. TCRdb re-called the multiplex PCR reads with MiXCR, one entry per CDR3 protein. The data show roughly 570,000 distinct CDR3 sequences, with around 46% seen just once and under 20% held by the top ten. The CDR3 length is 15 residues. CDR1 and CDR2 from the germline V gene are SNHLY and FYNNEI. The junction had 12 bases not matched to a gene; V was cut back by 9 bases and J by 5 bases. Exclusion of a patient resulted from uncontrolled infection, other autoimmune disease, pregnancy or lactation.

The sequence was collected from an adult woman with Graves' disease, either hyperthyroidism or ophthalmopathy (not recorded which). This chain connects TRBV2 to TRBJ2-3, with TRBD2 matching over 9 bases. Sequenced sample: peripheral blood or thyroid tissue (not recorded which). The CDR3 is CARGTSGQRIDTQYF. The CDR3 bases are TGTGCCAGGGGAACTAGCGGGCAAAGGATAGATACGCAGTATTTT.